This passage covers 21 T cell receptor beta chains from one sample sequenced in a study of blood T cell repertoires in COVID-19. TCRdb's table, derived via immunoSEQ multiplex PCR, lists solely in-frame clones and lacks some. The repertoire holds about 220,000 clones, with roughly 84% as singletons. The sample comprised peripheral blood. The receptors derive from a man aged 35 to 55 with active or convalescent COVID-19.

The CDR3 loop reads CASSLRGQSSYNEQFF. The CDR3 coding sequence is TGTGCCAGCAGCTTGAGAGGACAGAGCTCCTACAATGAGCAGTTCTTC. The rearrangement uses TRBV5-4 and TRBJ2-1; tentative D call: TRBD1 (6 bases). Germline V CDR1 and CDR2: SGHNT, YYREEE (reference sequence). The CDR3 length is 16 residues. V lost 1 base and J 0 bases, leaving 11 bases between the germline ends.

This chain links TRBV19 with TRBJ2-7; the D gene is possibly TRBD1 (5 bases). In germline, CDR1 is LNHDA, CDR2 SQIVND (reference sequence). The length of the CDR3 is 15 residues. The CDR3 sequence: CVANTWAGISYEQYF. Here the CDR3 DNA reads TGTGTCGCAAATACTTGGGCAGGGATTTCCTACGAGCAGTACTTC.

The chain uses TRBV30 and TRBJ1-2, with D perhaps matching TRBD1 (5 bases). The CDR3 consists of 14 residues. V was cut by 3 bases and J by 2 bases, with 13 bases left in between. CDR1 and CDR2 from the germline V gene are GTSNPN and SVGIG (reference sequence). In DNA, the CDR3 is TGTGCCTGGAGGGGGGTAGGGAGGAACTATGGCTACACCTTC. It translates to CAWRGVGRNYGYTF. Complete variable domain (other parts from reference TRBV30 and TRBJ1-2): SQTIHQWPATLVQPVGSPLSLECTVEGTSNPNLYWYRQAAGRGLQLLFYSVGIGQISSEVPQNLSASRPQDRQFILSSKKLLLSDSGFYLCAWRGVGRNYGYTFGSGTRLTVV.

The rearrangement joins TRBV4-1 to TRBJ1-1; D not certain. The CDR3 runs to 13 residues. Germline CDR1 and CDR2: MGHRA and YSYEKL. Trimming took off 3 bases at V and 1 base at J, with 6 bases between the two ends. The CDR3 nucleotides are TGCGCCAGCAGCCAGCTAGGGAACACTGAAGCTTTCTTT. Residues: CASSQLGNTEAFF.

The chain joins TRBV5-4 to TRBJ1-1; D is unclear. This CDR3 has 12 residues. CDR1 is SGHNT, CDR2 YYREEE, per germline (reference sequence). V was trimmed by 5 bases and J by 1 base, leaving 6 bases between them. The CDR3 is CASRRGNTEAFF. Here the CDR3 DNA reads TGTGCCAGCAGGCGCGGGAACACTGAAGCTTTCTTT.

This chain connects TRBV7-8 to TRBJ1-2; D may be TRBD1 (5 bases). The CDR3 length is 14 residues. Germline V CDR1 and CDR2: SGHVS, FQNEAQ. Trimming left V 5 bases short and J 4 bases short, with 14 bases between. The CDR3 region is CASSDLEGIYGYTF. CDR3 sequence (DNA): TGTGCCAGCAGCGACCTGGAGGGGATCTATGGCTACACCTTC.

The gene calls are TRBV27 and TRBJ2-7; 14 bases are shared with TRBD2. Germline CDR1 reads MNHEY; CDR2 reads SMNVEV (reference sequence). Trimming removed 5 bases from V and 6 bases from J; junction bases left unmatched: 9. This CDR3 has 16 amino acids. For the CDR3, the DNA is TGTGCCAGCAGTACTTGCGGGACTAGCGGGAGATGCGAGCAGTACTTC. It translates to CASSTCGTSGRCEQYF.

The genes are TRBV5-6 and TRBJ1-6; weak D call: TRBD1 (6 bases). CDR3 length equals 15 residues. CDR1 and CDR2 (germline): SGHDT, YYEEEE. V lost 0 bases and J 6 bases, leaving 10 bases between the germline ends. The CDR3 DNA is TGTGCCAGCAGCTTGGTTGGGGGCGGTAATTCACCCCTCCACTTT. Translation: CASSLVGGGNSPLHF.

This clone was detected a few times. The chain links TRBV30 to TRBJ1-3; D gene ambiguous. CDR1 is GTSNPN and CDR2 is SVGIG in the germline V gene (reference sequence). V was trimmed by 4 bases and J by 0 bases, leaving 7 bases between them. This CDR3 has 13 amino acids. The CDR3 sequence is CAWNPFSGNTIYF. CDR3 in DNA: TGTGCCTGGAATCCTTTCTCTGGAAACACCATATATTTT.

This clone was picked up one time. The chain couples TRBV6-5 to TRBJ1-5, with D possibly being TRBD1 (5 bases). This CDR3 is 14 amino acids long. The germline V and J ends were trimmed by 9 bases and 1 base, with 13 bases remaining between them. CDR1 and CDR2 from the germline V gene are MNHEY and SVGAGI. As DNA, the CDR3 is TGTGCCAGTTCGGAGACAGACAGCAATCAGCCCCAGCATTTT. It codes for CASSETDSNQPQHF.

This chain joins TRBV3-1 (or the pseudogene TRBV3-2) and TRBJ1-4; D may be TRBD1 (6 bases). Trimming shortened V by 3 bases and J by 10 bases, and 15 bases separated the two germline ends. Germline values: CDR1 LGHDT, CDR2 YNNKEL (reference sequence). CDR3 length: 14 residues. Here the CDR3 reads CASSHPGVGGKLFF. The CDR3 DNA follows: TGTGCCAGCAGCCACCCAGGGGTTGGGGGAAAACTGTTTTTT.

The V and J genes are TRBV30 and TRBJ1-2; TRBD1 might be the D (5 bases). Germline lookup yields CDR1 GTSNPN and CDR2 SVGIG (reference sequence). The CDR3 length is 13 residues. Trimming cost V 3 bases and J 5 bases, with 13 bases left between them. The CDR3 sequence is CAWSPGGRYGYTF. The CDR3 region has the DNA TGTGCCTGGAGCCCCGGGGGAAGATATGGCTACACCTTC.

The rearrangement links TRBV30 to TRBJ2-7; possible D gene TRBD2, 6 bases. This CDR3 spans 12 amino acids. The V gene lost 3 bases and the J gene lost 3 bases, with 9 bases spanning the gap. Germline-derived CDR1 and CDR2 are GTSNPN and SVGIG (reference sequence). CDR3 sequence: CAWSRGGYEQYF. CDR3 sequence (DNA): TGTGCCTGGAGCCGGGGAGGCTACGAGCAGTACTTC.

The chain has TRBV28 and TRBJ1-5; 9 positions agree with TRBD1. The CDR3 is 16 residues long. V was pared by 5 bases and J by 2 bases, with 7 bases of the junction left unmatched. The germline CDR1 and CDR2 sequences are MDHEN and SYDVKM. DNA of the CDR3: TGTGCCAGCAGTAGCACAGGGGGCGGGGGCAATCAGCCCCAGCATTTT. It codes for CASSSTGGGGNQPQHF.

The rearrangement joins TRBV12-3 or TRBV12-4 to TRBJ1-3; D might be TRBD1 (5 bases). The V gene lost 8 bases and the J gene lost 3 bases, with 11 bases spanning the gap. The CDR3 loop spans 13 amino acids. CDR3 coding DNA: TGTGCCAGCGGACATCCGAATGGAAACACCATATATTTT. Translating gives CASGHPNGNTIYF.

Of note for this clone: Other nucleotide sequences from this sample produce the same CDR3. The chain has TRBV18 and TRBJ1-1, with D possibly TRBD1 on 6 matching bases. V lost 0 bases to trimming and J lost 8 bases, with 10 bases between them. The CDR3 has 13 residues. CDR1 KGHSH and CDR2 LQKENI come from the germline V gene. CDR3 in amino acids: CASSPPPGTEAFF. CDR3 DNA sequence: TGTGCCAGCTCACCACCACCCGGGACAGAAGCTTTCTTT. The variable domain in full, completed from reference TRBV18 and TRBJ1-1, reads NAGVMQNPRHLVRRRGQEARLRCSPMKGHSHVYWYRQLPEEGLKFMVYLQKENIIDESGMPKERFSAEFPKEGPSILRIQQVVRGDSAAYFCASSPPPGTEAFFGQGTRLTVV.

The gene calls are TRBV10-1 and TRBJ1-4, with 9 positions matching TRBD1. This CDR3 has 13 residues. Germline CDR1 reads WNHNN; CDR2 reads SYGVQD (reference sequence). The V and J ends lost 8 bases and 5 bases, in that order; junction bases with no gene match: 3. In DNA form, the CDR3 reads TGCGCCAGCGCCGGACAGGGGAATGAAAAACTGTTTTTT. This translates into CASAGQGNEKLFF.

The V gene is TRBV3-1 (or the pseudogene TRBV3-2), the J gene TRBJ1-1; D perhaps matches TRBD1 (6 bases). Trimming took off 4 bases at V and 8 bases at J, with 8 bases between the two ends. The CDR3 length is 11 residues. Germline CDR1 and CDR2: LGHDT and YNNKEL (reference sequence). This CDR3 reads CASSRGQEAFF. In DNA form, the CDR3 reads TGTGCCAGCAGCCGAGGACAGGAAGCTTTCTTT.

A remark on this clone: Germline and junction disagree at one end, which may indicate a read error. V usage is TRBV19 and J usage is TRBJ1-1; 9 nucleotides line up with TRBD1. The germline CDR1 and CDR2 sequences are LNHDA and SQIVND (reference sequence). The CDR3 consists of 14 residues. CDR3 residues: CASSLDRGASEAFF. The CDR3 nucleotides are TGTGCCAGTAGTCTAGACAGGGGGGCGTCTGAAGCTTTCTTT.

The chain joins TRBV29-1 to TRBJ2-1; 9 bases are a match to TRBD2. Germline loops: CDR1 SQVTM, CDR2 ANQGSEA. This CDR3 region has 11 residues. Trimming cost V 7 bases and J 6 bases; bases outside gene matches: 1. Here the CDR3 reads CSGGGANEQFF. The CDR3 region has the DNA TGCAGCGGCGGGGGGGCCAATGAGCAGTTCTTC.

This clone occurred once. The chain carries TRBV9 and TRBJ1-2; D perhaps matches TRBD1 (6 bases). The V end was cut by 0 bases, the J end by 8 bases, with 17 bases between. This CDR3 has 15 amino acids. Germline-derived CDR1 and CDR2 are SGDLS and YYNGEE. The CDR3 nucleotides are TGTGCCAGCAGCGTAGAGGACAGCCTGGCCCGCGGCTACACCTTC. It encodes CASSVEDSLARGYTF.